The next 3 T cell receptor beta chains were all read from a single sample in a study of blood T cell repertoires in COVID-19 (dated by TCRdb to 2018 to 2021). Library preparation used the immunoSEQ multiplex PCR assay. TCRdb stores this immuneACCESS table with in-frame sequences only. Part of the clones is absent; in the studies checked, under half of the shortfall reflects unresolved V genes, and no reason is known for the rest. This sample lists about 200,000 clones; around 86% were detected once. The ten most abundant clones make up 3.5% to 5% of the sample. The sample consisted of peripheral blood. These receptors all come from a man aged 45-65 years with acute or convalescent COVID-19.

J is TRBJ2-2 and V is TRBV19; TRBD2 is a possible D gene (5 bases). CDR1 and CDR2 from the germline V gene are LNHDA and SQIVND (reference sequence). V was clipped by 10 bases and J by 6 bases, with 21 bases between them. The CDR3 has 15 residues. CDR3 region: CATRGREDGPGELFF. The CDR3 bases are TGTGCCACCCGGGGAAGGGAAGATGGGCCCGGGGAGCTGTTTTTT.

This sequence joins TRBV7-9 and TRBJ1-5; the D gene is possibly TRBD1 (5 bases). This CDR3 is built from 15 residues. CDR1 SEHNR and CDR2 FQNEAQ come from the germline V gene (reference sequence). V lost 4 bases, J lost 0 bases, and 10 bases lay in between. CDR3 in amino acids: CASSSGLISNQPQHF. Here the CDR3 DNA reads TGTGCCAGCAGCTCGGGACTGATTAGCAATCAGCCCCAGCATTTT.

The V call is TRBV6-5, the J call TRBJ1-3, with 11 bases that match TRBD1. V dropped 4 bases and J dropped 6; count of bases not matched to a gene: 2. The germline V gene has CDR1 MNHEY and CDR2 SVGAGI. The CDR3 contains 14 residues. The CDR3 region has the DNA TGTGCCAGCAGTTGGGACAGGGGGACAAACACCATATATTTT. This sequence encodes CASSWDRGTNTIYF.